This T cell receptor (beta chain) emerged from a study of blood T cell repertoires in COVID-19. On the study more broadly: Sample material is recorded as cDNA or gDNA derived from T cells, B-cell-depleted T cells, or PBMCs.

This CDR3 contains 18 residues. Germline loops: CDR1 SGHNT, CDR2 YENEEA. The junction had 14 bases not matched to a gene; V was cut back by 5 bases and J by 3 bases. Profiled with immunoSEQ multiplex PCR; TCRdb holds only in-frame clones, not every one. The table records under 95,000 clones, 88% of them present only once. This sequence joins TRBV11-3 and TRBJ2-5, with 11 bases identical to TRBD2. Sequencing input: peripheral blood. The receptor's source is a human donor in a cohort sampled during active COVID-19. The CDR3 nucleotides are TGTGCCAGCAGCCCCCGATTGGGGGCACTAGCGGGAGAAGAGACCCAGTACTTC. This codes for CASSPRLGALAGEETQYF.